This TCR beta chain was profiled in a study of blood T cell repertoires in COVID-19 (dated by TCRdb to 2018 to 2021). Turning to the overall study: The collaborator samples originated in the United States, Italy and Spain and spanned the acute and convalescent phases of COVID-19. Deeply sampled blood TCRbeta repertoires from subjects exposed to, actively infected with, or recovered from COVID-19 were included in the dataset. A de-identified subject ID, COVID-19 status, age in years and sex were almost always included in the sample metadata. Where available, HLA class I and class II types were obtained from metadata supplied by the sample provider rather than from assay-based typing. Samples were obtained from the ongoing ImmuneRACE study (first 160 participants) and from 1,254 subjects provided by 6 global collaborators. The repertoires were released in a freely available public database meant as a resource for research on the immune response to SARS-CoV-2. The material from the prospective study consisted of cDNA or gDNA derived from T cells, B-cell-depleted T cells, or PBMCs. Results and caveats for the whole study, not just this receptor: Clinical and demographic metadata were provided uncurated, with the amount varying by source and participant.

This clone was counted a single time. Its target antigen remains unknown. Base qualities are not at hand, and no much larger clone is one base apart. For this chain, trimming is 0 bases at the V end and 2 bases at the J end, and the number of junction bases without a gene match is 6. The CDR3 has 17 amino acids, counting the end cysteine and phenylalanine. Just CDR3 DNA is preserved here, 51 bases in frame from base 1. From a lookup of the germline V gene, CDR1 and CDR2 are SNHLY and FYNNEI. TCRbeta CDR3 regions were amplified from genomic DNA using the immunoSEQ Assay, a bias-controlled multiplex PCR. As for the authors' bioinformatics: The number of nucleated cells in each sample was estimated from the amplification of reference gene primers within the assay. To quantify the absolute abundance of each unique TCRbeta CDR3 rearrangement, sequence reads were collapsed and filtered. Productive Simpson clonality was computed per sample as the square root of Simpson's diversity index over productive rearrangements. This immuneACCESS table, as held by TCRdb, lists in-frame sequences with V and J called but not all clones. Of the missing ones, under half trace to an unresolved V gene in checked studies; the others have no known cause. Clone size and the V and J calls come from that table; the DNA yielded D and trimming. The table for this sample lists around 270,000 clones; around nine tenths of them were counted only once. Roughly 5% of the sample is in the top ten clones.

Each collaborating institution followed its own protocols to collect whole blood in K2EDTA tubes. Collaborator samples were shipped for TCRbeta analysis as frozen whole blood, isolated PBMCs, or DNA extracted from either sample type. Sequenced material: peripheral blood. The clonotype was recovered from a man aged 35-49 years with acute or convalescent COVID-19. The chain was built from TRBV2 and TRBJ2-4, with 8 middle bases fitting TRBD2. The DNA reads as follows: TGTGCCAGCAGTGAAGCGCTTCGGGGGGGAACCAAAAACATTCAGTACTTC. This encodes CASSEALRGGTKNIQYF.